This T cell receptor (beta chain) was identified in a study of CD8 T cells in ankylosing spondylitis. TCRdb re-called the 5' RACE reads through MiXCR, storing one row per CDR3 protein. Here the sample spans approximately 130,000 distinct CDR3 sequences, approximately 10% being singletons. This clonotype showed up many times. The CDR3 covers 15 residues. CDR1 and CDR2 from the germline V gene are SGHAT and FQNNGV. The trim removed 8 bases at V and 3 bases at J, leaving 11 bases unmatched. The V and J genes are TRBV11-2 and TRBJ2-3, with 7 bases identical to TRBD1. The source material was blood, either unsorted or a sorted T cell fraction (not recorded which). This clonotype was sampled from a female donor with ankylosing spondylitis or in good health (not recorded which). The CDR3 is CASRNAQGRTDTQYF. CDR3 sequence (DNA): TGTGCCAGCCGGAACGCACAGGGGAGAACAGATACGCAGTATTTT.